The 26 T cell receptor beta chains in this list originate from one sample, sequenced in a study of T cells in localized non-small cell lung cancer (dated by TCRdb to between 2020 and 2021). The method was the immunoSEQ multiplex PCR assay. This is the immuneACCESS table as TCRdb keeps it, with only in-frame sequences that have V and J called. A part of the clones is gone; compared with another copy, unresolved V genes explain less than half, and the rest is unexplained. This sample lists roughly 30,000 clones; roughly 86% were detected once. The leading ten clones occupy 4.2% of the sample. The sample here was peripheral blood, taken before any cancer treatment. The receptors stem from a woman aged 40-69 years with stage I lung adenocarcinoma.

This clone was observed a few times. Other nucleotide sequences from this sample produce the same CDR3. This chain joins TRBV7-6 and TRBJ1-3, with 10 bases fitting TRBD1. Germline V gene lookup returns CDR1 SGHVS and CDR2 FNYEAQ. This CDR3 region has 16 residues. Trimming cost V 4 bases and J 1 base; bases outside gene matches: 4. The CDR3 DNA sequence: TGTGCCAGCAGCTCGGGACAGGGGATATCTGGAAACACCATATATTTT. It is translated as CASSSGQGISGNTIYF.

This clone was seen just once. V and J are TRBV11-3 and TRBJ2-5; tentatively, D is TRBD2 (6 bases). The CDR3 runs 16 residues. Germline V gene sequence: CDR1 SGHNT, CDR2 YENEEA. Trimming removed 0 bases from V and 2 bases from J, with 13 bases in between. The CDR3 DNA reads TGTGCCAGCAGCTTAGATCCCGGGGGTCTGCAAGAGACCCAGTACTTC. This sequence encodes CASSLDPGGLQETQYF.

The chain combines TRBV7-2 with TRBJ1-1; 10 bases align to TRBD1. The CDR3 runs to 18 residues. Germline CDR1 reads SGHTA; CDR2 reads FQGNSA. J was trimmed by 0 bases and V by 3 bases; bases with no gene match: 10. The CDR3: CASSFPRTGGAMNTEAFF. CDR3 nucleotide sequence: TGTGCCAGCAGCTTTCCCCGGACAGGGGGAGCTATGAACACTGAAGCTTTCTTT.

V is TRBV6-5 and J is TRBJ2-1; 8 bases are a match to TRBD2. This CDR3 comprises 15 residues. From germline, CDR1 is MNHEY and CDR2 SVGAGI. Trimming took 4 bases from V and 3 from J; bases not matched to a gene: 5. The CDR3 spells CASSLLAENYNEQFF. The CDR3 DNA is TGTGCCAGCAGTTTACTAGCGGAGAACTACAATGAGCAGTTCTTC.

CDR3: CASTGGGTQYF. The CDR3 DNA follows: TGTGCCAGCACAGGGGGGGGGACCCAGTACTTC. This rearrangement joins TRBV27 to TRBJ2-5, with D perhaps TRBD1 or TRBD2 (7 bases each). Germline values: CDR1 MNHEY, CDR2 SMNVEV (reference sequence). This CDR3 region has 11 residues. V was cut by 7 bases and J by 7 bases, with 10 bases left in between.

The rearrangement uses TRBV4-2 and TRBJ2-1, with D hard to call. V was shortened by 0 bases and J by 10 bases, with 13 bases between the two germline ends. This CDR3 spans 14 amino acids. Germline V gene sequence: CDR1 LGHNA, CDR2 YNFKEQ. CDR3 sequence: CASSQDSEFLEQFF. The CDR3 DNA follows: TGTGCCAGCAGCCAAGATTCCGAGTTCCTAGAGCAGTTCTTC.

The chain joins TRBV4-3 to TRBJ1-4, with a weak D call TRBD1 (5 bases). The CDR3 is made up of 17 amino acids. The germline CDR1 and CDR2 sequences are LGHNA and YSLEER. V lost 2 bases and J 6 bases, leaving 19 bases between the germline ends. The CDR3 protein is CASSQLAGQVGDEKLFF. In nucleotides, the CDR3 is TGCGCCAGCAGCCAATTAGCGGGGCAGGTCGGAGATGAAAAACTGTTTTTT.

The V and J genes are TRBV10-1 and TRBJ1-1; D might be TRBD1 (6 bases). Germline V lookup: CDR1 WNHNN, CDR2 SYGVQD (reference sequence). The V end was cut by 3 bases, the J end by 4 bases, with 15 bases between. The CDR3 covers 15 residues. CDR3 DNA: TGCGCCAGCAGTGACGACAGGTCCTTGGGCACTGAAGCTTTCTTT. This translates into CASSDDRSLGTEAFF.

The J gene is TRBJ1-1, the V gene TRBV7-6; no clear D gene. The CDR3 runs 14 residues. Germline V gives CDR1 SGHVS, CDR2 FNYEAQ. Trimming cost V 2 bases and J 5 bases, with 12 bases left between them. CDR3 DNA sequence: TGTGCCAGCAGCTTATCGGGGTTGGGGACTGAAGCTTTCTTT. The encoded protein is CASSLSGLGTEAFF.

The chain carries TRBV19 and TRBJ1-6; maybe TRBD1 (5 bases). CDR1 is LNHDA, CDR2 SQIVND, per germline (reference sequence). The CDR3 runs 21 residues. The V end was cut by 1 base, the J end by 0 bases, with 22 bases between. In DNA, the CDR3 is TGTGCCAGTAGTATAGGTCGGTGGCGGCAGGGCGCGAGCTCCTATAATTCACCCCTCCACTTT. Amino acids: CASSIGRWRQGASSYNSPLHF.

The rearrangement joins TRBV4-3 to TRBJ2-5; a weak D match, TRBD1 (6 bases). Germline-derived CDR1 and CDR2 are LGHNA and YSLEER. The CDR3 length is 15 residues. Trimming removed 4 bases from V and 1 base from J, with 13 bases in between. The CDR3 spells CASSREQGFQETQYF. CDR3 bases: TGCGCCAGCAGCCGCGAACAGGGATTCCAAGAGACCCAGTACTTC.

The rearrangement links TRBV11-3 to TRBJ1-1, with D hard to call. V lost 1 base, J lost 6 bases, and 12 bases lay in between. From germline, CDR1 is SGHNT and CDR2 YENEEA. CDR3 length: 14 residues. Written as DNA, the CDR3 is TGTGCCAGCAGCTTAGTCCCCAAAATCGCTGAAGCTTTCTTT. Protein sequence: CASSLVPKIAEAFF.

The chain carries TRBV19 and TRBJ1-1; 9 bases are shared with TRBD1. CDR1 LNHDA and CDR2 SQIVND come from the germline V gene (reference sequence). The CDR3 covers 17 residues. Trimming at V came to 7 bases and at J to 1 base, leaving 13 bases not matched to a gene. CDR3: CASTPYRGPVRNTEAFF. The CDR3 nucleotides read TGTGCCAGTACCCCTTACAGGGGGCCCGTTAGGAACACTGAAGCTTTCTTT.

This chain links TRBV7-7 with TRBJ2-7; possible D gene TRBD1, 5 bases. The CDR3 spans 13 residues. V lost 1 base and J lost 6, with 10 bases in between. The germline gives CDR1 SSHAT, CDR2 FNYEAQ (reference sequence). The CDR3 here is CASSLGQGGEQYF. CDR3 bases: TGTGCCAGCAGCTTAGGGCAGGGTGGCGAGCAGTACTTC.

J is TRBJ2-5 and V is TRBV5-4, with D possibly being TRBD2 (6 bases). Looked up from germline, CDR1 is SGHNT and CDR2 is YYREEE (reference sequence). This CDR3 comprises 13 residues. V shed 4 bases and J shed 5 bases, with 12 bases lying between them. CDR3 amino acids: CASSTGGEETQYF. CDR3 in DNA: TGTGCCAGCAGCACCGGAGGGGAGGAGACCCAGTACTTC.

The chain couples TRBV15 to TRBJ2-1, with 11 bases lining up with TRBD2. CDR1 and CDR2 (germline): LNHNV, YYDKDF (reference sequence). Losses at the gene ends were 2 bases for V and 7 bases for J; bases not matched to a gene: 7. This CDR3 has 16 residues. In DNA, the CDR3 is TGTGCCACCAGCAGACATAGCGGGGGGGCCTGGAATGAGCAGTTCTTC. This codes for CATSRHSGGAWNEQFF.

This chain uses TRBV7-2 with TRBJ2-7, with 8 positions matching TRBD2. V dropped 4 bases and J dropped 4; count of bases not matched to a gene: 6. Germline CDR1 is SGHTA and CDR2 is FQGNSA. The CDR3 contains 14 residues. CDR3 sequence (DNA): TGTGCCAGCAGCTCCGCGGGGGGTTGGTACGAGCAGTACTTC. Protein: CASSSAGGWYEQYF.

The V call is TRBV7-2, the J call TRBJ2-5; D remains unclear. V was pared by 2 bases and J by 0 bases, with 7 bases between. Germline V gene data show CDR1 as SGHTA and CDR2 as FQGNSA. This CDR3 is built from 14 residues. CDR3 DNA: TGTGCCAGCAGCTTAAGTATGTACCAAGAGACCCAGTACTTC. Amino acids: CASSLSMYQETQYF.

CDR3 in DNA: TGTGCCAGCAGTACAGCCAGTTACTATGGCTACACCTTC. It is translated as CASSTASYYGYTF. The rearrangement joins TRBV5-4 to TRBJ1-2, with unresolved D. V was pared by 5 bases and J by 3 bases, with 11 bases between. CDR1 is SGHNT and CDR2 is YYREEE in the germline V gene (reference sequence). CDR3 length: 13 amino acids.

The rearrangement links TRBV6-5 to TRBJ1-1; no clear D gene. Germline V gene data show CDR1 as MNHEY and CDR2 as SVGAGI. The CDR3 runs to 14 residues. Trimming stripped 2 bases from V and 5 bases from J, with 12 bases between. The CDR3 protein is CASSYGQALTEAFF. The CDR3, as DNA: TGTGCCAGCAGTTACGGCCAGGCCTTGACTGAAGCTTTCTTT.

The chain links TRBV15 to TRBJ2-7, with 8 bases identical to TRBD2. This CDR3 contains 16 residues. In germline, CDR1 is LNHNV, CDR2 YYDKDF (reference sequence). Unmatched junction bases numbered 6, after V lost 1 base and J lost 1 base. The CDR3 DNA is TGTGCCACCAGCAGAGGCCCGGGACTAGATTCCTACGAGCAGTACTTC. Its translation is CATSRGPGLDSYEQYF.

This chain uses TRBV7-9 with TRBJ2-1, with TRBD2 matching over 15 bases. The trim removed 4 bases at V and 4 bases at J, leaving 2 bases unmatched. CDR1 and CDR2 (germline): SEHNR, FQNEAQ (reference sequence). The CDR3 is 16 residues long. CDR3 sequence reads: CASSWGLAGGYNEQFF. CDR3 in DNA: TGTGCCAGCAGCTGGGGACTAGCGGGAGGATACAATGAGCAGTTCTTC.

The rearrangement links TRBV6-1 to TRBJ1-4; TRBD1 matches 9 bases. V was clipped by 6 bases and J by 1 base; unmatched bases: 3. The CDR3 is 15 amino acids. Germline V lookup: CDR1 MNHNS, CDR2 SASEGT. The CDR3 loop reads CASRPDRGTNEKLFF. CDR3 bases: TGTGCCAGCAGACCGGACAGGGGAACTAATGAAAAACTGTTTTTT.

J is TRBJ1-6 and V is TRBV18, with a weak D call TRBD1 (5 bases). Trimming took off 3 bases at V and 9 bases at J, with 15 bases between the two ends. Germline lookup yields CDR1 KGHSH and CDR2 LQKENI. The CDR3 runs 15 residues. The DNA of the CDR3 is TGTGCCAGCTCACCCGACAGTCTCGGGCGTTCACCCCTCCACTTT. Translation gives CASSPDSLGRSPLHF.

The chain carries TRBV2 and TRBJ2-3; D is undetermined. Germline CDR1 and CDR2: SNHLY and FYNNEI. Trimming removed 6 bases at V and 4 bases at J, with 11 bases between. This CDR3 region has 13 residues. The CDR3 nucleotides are TGTGCCAGCAGGGGTGTATGGCCAGATACGCAGTATTTT. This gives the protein CASRGVWPDTQYF.

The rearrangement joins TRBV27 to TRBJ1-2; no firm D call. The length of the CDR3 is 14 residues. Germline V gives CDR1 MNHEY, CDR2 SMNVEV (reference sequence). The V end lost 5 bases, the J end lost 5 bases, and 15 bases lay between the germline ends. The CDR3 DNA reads TGTGCCAGCAGTCGGGCGGACTTCCCTTATGGCTACACCTTC. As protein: CASSRADFPYGYTF.